A selection of T cell receptor beta chains follows, all from one sample in a study of CD8 T cells in ankylosing spondylitis. One entry per CDR3 protein results from TCRdb running MiXCR on the 5' RACE reads. The sample consists of approximately 300,000 distinct CDR3 sequences, less than 9.5% of them appearing once. Sequencing was carried out using blood, either unsorted or a sorted T cell fraction (not recorded which). The source of these receptors is a male donor with ankylosing spondylitis. The CDR3 runs from the conserved cysteine through the conserved F or W.

V | CDR3
TRBV5-1 | CASSFGVSYEQYF
TRBV7-9 | CASSPPTENTGELFF
TRBV5-1 | CASSWLAGESYEQYF
TRBV18 | CASSPGLGQGRNEQYF
TRBV4-1 | CASSLSGGTEYQPQHF
TRBV3-1 | CASSQEGNPAAFF
TRBV7-3 | CASSSSGIAGVWNTGELFF
TRBV15 | CATGLDRGLGQPQHF
TRBV5-1 | CASSSGLDFYEQYF
TRBV6-2/TRBV6-3 | CASSYSGLFNEKLFF
TRBV7-3 | CASSYAIDSEAFF
TRBV7-8 | CASSTTYSYGELFF
TRBV9 | CASSVGLQNTGELFF
TRBV6-1 | CASSEQTSGSGANVLTF
TRBV6-1 | CASRDLTAGEDYNEQFF
TRBV7-2 | CASSLGPGRNIQYF
TRBV4-2 | CASSQARDRAYEQYF
TRBV7-2 | CASSQDRGGGETQYF
TRBV7-6 | CASRTSRGNTGELFF
TRBV7-2 | CASSWDRGLSGYTF
TRBV29-1 | CSVELAGKDEQFF
TRBV20-1 | CSARDRFVRPDNEQFF
TRBV6-2/TRBV6-3 | CASSWGRQNSPLHF
TRBV7-2 | CASSWVGDGSYEQYF
TRBV3-1 | CASSLLASGQFF
TRBV29-1 | CSFWQGQETQYF
TRBV29-1 | CSVRKEREEVLGEQYF
TRBV20-1 | CSGLDGALTDTQYF
TRBV7-8 | CASGGHHNEQFF
TRBV9 | CASSVVRQGDTEAFF
TRBV5-1 | CASKGQGSSYEQYF
TRBV25-1 | CASSDPRTGNTGELFF
TRBV5-1 | CASSLGVGTGELFF
TRBV6-1 | CASSELAGGHNEQFF
TRBV28 | CASSSNRDTSYEQYF
TRBV5-1 | CASSLDRGRNTDTQYF
TRBV7-9 | CASSRGQHGYGYTF
TRBV7-9 | CASSLWPSNQPQHF
TRBV5-6 | CASSFRGYGEKLFF
TRBV28 | CAVREERGIETQYF
TRBV24-1 | CATSDSRYEQFF
TRBV20-1 | CSAPTGAAYQPQHF
TRBV5-1 | CASSSPGGQRVNTEAFF
TRBV5-1 | CASSYGVGNEQFF
TRBV7-9 | CASSPGTSNEQFF
TRBV25-1 | CASSELSDLAPQETQYF
TRBV12-3/TRBV12-4 | CASSPQRTGNSPLHF
TRBV7-3 | CASSLEADHNEQFF
TRBV5-1 | CASSLAGRENIQYF
TRBV24-1 | CATSDPARGGLVNNEQFF
TRBV12-3/TRBV12-4 | CASSRPGIFSGANVLTF
TRBV29-1 | CSVEFRARVLTEQFF
TRBV7-3 | CASSLNPSGGLDEQFF
TRBV6-5 | CASSYGTGSYGYTF
TRBV28 | CASSYPGPNQPQHF